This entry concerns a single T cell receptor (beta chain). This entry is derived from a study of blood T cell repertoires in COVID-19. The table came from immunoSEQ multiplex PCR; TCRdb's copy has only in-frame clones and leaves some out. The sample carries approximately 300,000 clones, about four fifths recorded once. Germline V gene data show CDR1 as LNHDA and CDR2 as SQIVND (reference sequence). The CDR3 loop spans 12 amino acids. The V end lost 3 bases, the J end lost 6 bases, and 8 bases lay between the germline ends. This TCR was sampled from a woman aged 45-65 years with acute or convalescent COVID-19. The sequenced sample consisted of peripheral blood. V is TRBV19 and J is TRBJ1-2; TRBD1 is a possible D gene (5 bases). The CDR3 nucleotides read TGTGCCAGTAGTATGGCGGGACATGGCTACACCTTC. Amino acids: CASSMAGHGYTF.